A selection of T cell receptor beta chains follows, all from one sample in a study of glioma-infiltrating T cells after dendritic cell vaccination. The data were produced by immunoSEQ multiplex PCR, yet TCRdb's version contains in-frame clones alone and is incomplete. Of under 100,000 clones detected, about 84% appear once; the ten largest clones hold less than 3%. The sequencing used blood, collected before dendritic cell vaccination. The receptors were sampled from a human donor with glioblastoma. CDR3s include the opening cysteine and the closing phenylalanine or tryptophan. Each record gives: V gene, J gene, CDR3 protein.

>TRBV2|TRBJ2-7
CASSPRLSYEQYF
>TRBV5-1|TRBJ1-1
CASSRTGDTEAFF
>TRBV5-1|TRBJ2-7
CASSLQGAGDEQYF
>TRBV6-4|TRBJ2-3
CASSETSGSAHTQYF
>TRBV5-1|TRBJ1-3
CASSLVGNFRGNTIYF
>TRBV9|TRBJ2-5
CASSVVGAPLETQYF
>TRBV7-9|TRBJ2-2
CASSLSARTSGTGELFF
>TRBV19|TRBJ2-7
CASSGTSISYEQYF
>TRBV6-6|TRBJ2-7
CASRSGLSYEQYF
>TRBV9|TRBJ2-2
CASSGDRPGGTGELFF